The next 26 T cell receptor beta chains were all read from a single sample in a study of control samples from healthy donors and cancer patients. Using immunoSEQ multiplex PCR, the repertoire was profiled, and TCRdb retains in-frame clones only, with some absent. The sample holds 150,000 to 180,000 clones; approximately 94% are singletons and the top ten take approximately 6%. Sequencing used blood. The origin of the receptors is a man in his forties or fifties in good health.

The rearrangement links TRBV4-3 to TRBJ1-6; D gene ambiguous. V was pared by 1 base and J by 6 bases, with 7 bases between. The germline V gene encodes CDR1 LGHNA and CDR2 YSLEER. The CDR3 covers 14 residues. The CDR3 region has the DNA TGCGCCAGCAGCCAAGTTGGAGGTAATTCACCCCTCCACTTT. It is translated as CASSQVGGNSPLHF.

This chain connects TRBV4-1 to TRBJ2-1, with D perhaps TRBD1 (6 bases). The CDR3 runs 17 residues. The ends were cut back, 5 bases at V and 0 bases at J, with 17 bases in the middle. Germline CDR1 reads MGHRA; CDR2 reads YSYEKL. The CDR3 loop is CASSGNQQGSSYNEQFF. For the CDR3, the DNA is TGCGCCAGCAGCGGTAACCAACAGGGCAGCTCCTACAATGAGCAGTTCTTC.

V and J are TRBV11-2 and TRBJ1-2, with D tentatively TRBD1 (6 bases). Germline CDR1 SGHAT, CDR2 FQNNGV. CDR3 length equals 12 residues. V lost 3 bases to trimming and J lost 7 bases, with 9 bases between them. CDR3 nucleotide sequence: TGTGCCAGCAGCTTTTGGGGGCTTGGCTACACCTTC. It encodes CASSFWGLGYTF.

The V gene is TRBV6-1, the J gene TRBJ1-2; TRBD1 matches 10 bases. Germline V gene lookup returns CDR1 MNHNS and CDR2 SASEGT. With V trimmed by 3 bases and J by 1 base, 8 bases remained unmatched. CDR3 length: 17 amino acids. CDR3 sequence (DNA): TGTGCCAGCAGTGAGTCCGGGACAGGGGCCTTTAACTATGGCTACACCTTC. This encodes CASSESGTGAFNYGYTF.

This clone was seen once. The V call is TRBV11-2, the J call TRBJ2-7; the D is unclear. CDR3 length: 12 residues. Germline V CDR1 and CDR2: SGHAT, FQNNGV. V lost 5 bases and J lost 1, with 6 bases in between. CDR3 loop: CASSAQSYEQYF. The CDR3 nucleotides are TGTGCCAGCAGCGCCCAATCCTACGAGCAGTACTTC.

The genes are TRBV7-2 and TRBJ1-6; no clear D. This CDR3 has 16 amino acids. Germline V gives CDR1 SGHTA, CDR2 FQGNSA. V lost 1 base and J 7 bases, leaving 14 bases between the germline ends. CDR3 residues: CASSLGRVLGNSPLHF. CDR3 DNA sequence: TGTGCCAGCAGCTTAGGGAGGGTCTTGGGGAATTCACCCCTCCACTTT.

V usage is TRBV19 and J usage is TRBJ1-5, with TRBD1 matching over 7 bases. Per germline, CDR1 LNHDA and CDR2 SQIVND (reference sequence). The CDR3 extends over 17 amino acids. The junction had 12 bases not matched to a gene; V was cut back by 4 bases and J by 3 bases. CDR3 sequence reads: CASSTQGSGGLNQPQHF. The DNA for the CDR3 is TGTGCCAGTAGTACACAGGGGTCTGGGGGGCTCAATCAGCCCCAGCATTTT.

This clone is a singleton in its sample. This chain connects TRBV20-1 to TRBJ2-7; 13 bases align to TRBD2. V lost 3 bases, J lost 0 bases, and 20 bases stayed unmatched. Germline-derived CDR1 and CDR2 are DFQATT and SNEGSKA (reference sequence). CDR3 length equals 21 residues. In DNA, the CDR3 is TGCAGTGCTAGTAAAAGGGGGCTCACGACTAGCGGGGGGCCAAGCTCCTACGAGCAGTACTTC. It is translated as CSASKRGLTTSGGPSSYEQYF.

The V and J genes are TRBV2 and TRBJ1-2; D perhaps matches TRBD1 (6 bases). This CDR3 comprises 16 residues. The germline V gene encodes CDR1 SNHLY and CDR2 FYNNEI. V dropped 9 bases and J dropped 0 bases, with 20 bases sitting between them. The CDR3 loop reads CAREGTPHGPNYGYTF. CDR3 nucleotide sequence: TGTGCCAGAGAGGGGACACCTCACGGACCTAACTATGGCTACACCTTC.

As to this clone: The sample carries other DNA sequences with the same CDR3. This chain connects TRBV7-9 to TRBJ1-5; the D is unclear. In germline, CDR1 is SEHNR, CDR2 FQNEAQ (reference sequence). Trimming shortened V by 1 base and J by 6 bases, and 7 bases separated the two germline ends. This CDR3 spans 13 amino acids. The CDR3 bases are TGTGCCAGCAGCTTAGGAGGGTCTCAGCCCCAGCATTTT. This gives the protein CASSLGGSQPQHF.

CDR3 sequence reads: CASSLLSGTIQYF. CDR3 in DNA: TGTGCCAGCAGTTTACTCTCCGGAACCATTCAGTACTTC. The V call is TRBV28, the J call TRBJ2-4; D uncertain. The CDR3 runs to 13 residues. Trimming removed 2 bases at V and 9 bases at J, with 11 bases between. Germline CDR1 reads MDHEN; CDR2 reads SYDVKM.

The V call is TRBV30, the J call TRBJ2-7; no definite D call. V was clipped by 3 bases and J by 3 bases, with 12 bases between them. Germline V gives CDR1 GTSNPN, CDR2 SVGIG (reference sequence). There are 13 residues in the CDR3. The DNA of the CDR3 is TGTGCCTGGAGGGGGAAAGGGAACTACGAGCAGTACTTC. It specifies CAWRGKGNYEQYF.

This rearrangement joins TRBV12-3 or TRBV12-4 to TRBJ1-3; D is undetermined. Trimming removed 1 base from V and 4 bases from J, with 5 bases in between. This CDR3 spans 13 amino acids. The CDR3 DNA follows: TGTGCCAGCAGTTTAGTGATCGGAAACACCATATATTTT. Residues: CASSLVIGNTIYF.

This chain connects TRBV7-2 to TRBJ1-1; D may be TRBD1 (5 bases). Trimming left V 2 bases short and J 5 bases short, with 12 bases between. CDR1 is SGHTA, CDR2 FQGNSA, per germline. CDR3 length: 14 residues. CDR3 region: CASSLWRGGTEAFF. CDR3 nucleotide sequence: TGTGCCAGCAGCTTATGGCGGGGGGGGACTGAAGCTTTCTTT.

The genes are TRBV5-5 and TRBJ1-2; a possible D gene is TRBD1 (6 bases). The CDR3 is 17 residues long. Trimming shortened V by 4 bases and J by 5 bases, and 24 bases separated the two germline ends. Germline CDR1 and CDR2: SGHKS and YYEKEE (reference sequence). CDR3 protein: CASSPPPGAIRGYGYTF. The CDR3 bases are TGTGCCAGCAGCCCCCCCCCGGGGGCGATTCGAGGGTATGGCTACACCTTC.

The J gene is TRBJ1-1, the V gene TRBV5-1, with TRBD1 matching 9 bases. The ends lost 0 bases at V and 3 bases at J; junction bases unmatched: 12. The CDR3 contains 18 residues. Germline CDR1 is SGHRS and CDR2 is YFSETQ. The CDR3 DNA reads as TGCGCCAGCAGCTTGGAGATCTTGGACAGGGGTATGCACACTGAAGCTTTCTTT. It is translated as CASSLEILDRGMHTEAFF.

The V gene is TRBV9, the J gene TRBJ1-3; D is undetermined. Trimming stripped 3 bases from V and 0 bases from J, with 7 bases between. CDR1 is SGDLS, CDR2 YYNGEE, per germline. The CDR3 is 14 amino acids. CDR3 nucleotides: TGTGCCAGCAGCGGTGAAAGCTCTGGAAACACCATATATTTT. Protein sequence: CASSGESSGNTIYF. Based on the CDR3 plus reference TRBV9 and TRBJ1-3, the full variable domain is DSGVTQTPKHLITATGQRVTLRCSPRSGDLSVYWYQQSLDQGLQFLIQYYNGEERAKGNILERFSAQQFPDLHSELNLSSLELGDSALYFCASSGESSGNTIYFGEGSWLTVV.

The V gene is TRBV30, the J gene TRBJ1-1, with D maybe TRBD1 (6 bases). Germline V CDR1 and CDR2: GTSNPN, SVGIG (reference sequence). Trimming removed 7 bases at V and 0 bases at J, with 12 bases between. This CDR3 is built from 13 residues. The CDR3 nucleotides read TGTGCCTTGCACGGGGGGCTGAACACTGAAGCTTTCTTT. Its protein product is CALHGGLNTEAFF.

The CDR3 spells CASSLQAYTDTQYF. CDR3 nucleotides: TGTGCCAGCAGCTTACAGGCATACACAGATACGCAGTATTTT. V and J are TRBV7-2 and TRBJ2-3; D not resolved. Germline V CDR1 and CDR2: SGHTA, FQGNSA. V lost 2 bases, J lost 2 bases, and 8 bases lay in between. The CDR3 totals 14 residues.

The chain recombines TRBV11-2 with TRBJ1-4; D not resolved. V dropped 5 bases and J dropped 0 bases, with 10 bases sitting between them. CDR1 is SGHAT and CDR2 is FQNNGV in the germline V gene. This CDR3 is 15 amino acids long. Here the CDR3 reads CASSDRPATNEKLFF. CDR3 sequence (DNA): TGTGCCAGCAGCGACCGTCCCGCAACTAATGAAAAACTGTTTTTT.

The chain couples TRBV30 to TRBJ1-2; TRBD1 is a possible D gene (5 bases). Germline V CDR1 and CDR2: GTSNPN, SVGIG (reference sequence). V gave up 0 bases and J gave up 6 bases, with 11 bases separating them. This CDR3 contains 13 residues. CDR3 protein: CAWSVVGTNGYTF. In DNA, the CDR3 is TGTGCCTGGAGTGTAGTCGGGACGAATGGCTACACCTTC.

The chain has TRBV19 and TRBJ1-2; TRBD1 matches at 9 bases. J was trimmed by 4 bases and V by 5 bases; bases with no gene match: 8. The CDR3 is 15 residues long. The germline CDR1 and CDR2 sequences are LNHDA and SQIVND (reference sequence). The CDR3 DNA reads as TGTGCCAGTAGTGTTGGGACAGGGATCGGCTATGGCTACACCTTC. Translated: CASSVGTGIGYGYTF.

This rearrangement joins TRBV7-8 to TRBJ2-5; D tentatively reads TRBD1 or TRBD2 (6 bases each). The CDR3 contains 14 residues. Germline lookup yields CDR1 SGHVS and CDR2 FQNEAQ. V lost 3 bases, J lost 9 bases, and 17 bases lay in between. CDR3 sequence (DNA): TGTGCCAGCAGCTTCTCTCGGGCAGGGGAGGCCCAGTACTTC. It encodes CASSFSRAGEAQYF. Using reference TRBV7-8 and TRBJ2-5 for the parts outside the CDR3, the full variable domain is GAGVSQSPRYKVAKRGQDVALRCDPISGHVSLFWYQQALGQGPEFLTYFQNEAQLDKSGLPSDRFFAERPEGSVSTLKIQRTQQEDSAVYLCASSFSRAGEAQYFGPGTRLLVL.

The chain recombines TRBV3-1 (or the pseudogene TRBV3-2) with TRBJ1-6, with 9 nucleotides matching TRBD1. V shed 1 base and J 11 bases; nucleotides not matched to a gene: 3. There are 14 residues in the CDR3. CDR1 and CDR2 (germline): LGHDT, YNNKEL (reference sequence). DNA of the CDR3: TGTGCCAGCAGCCAAGGACAGGGGGTCCCACCCCTCCACTTT. This codes for CASSQGQGVPPLHF.

The rearrangement links TRBV6-2 or TRBV6-3 to TRBJ1-5, with D possibly being TRBD1 (6 bases). The CDR3 totals 17 residues. Germline lookup yields CDR1 MNHEY and CDR2 SVGEGT. V lost 6 bases to trimming and J lost 1 base, with 19 bases between them. The CDR3 region has the DNA TGTGCCAGCAGCCGAGGTGGGGGCGCAGGGAGCAATCAGCCCCAGCATTTT. It codes for CASSRGGGAGSNQPQHF.

This sequence joins TRBV9 and TRBJ2-5, with 11 bases aligning to TRBD2. The V segment lost 2 bases and the J segment 3 bases; nucleotides outside the gene matches: 3. The V gene's germline CDR1 is SGDLS and CDR2 YYNGEE. The CDR3 covers 15 residues. Written as DNA, the CDR3 is TGTGCCAGCAGCGTTCAGGGACTAGCGGAAGAGACCCAGTACTTC. Its protein product is CASSVQGLAEETQYF.